The clone carrying this T cell receptor (beta chain) was seen a few times. Its cognate antigen is unknown. The repertoire was sequenced with immunoSEQ multiplex PCR; TCRdb's copy has only in-frame clones and lacks some. The sample carries 100,000 to 130,000 clones, 80% to 90% recorded once. The data were obtained in a study of PD-1 blockade in classical Hodgkin lymphoma. Germline values: CDR1 SGHTA, CDR2 FQGNSA. This CDR3 region has 17 residues. Germline trimming cut 5 bases from V and 2 bases from J; bases unmatched to any gene: 11. Study-wide findings and caveats: It was CD4+ TCR diversity, not CD8+, that rose significantly by C4D1.

Patients all relapsed after autologous stem cell transplantation, and there was variation in brentuximab vedotin exposure. The best responses consisted of complete response, partial response or progressive disease. The rearrangement joins TRBV7-2 to TRBJ2-3, with TRBD2 identical over 9 bases. This specimen consisted of peripheral blood mononuclear cells (PBMCs), obtained before the second cycle of nivolumab. The TCR sequence derives from a human donor with classical Hodgkin lymphoma. The DNA of the CDR3 is TGTGCCAGCAGCCGTTCTCTGCGGGAGGGATCCACAGATACGCAGTATTTT. As protein: CASSRSLREGSTDTQYF.